This T cell receptor (beta chain) was identified during a study of beta chain features in type 1 diabetes. Turning to the study itself: The number of sorted cells examined across all samples was around 99 million.

Expressed TCRB transcripts were sequenced, since all the RNA that had been isolated was reverse transcribed. Produced via immunoSEQ multiplex PCR; TCRdb's table is partial and in-frame only. The repertoire includes approximately 140,000 clones, around 7% of them detected once, and more than 1.1% sits in the top ten. Regarding the study as a whole: Within patients, naive, central memory and Treg TCRB repertoires seemed more similar than within healthy donors.

This clone was seen ten or more times. What it binds is unknown. V was pared by 0 bases and J by 5 bases, with 18 bases between. In germline, CDR1 is LGHNA, CDR2 YNFKEQ. The CDR3 totals 17 residues. In total, each donor contributed a single heparinised blood draw that averaged approximately 0.12 L. CD4+ naive, central memory, regulatory and stem cell-like memory cells were sorted via CD45RO/CCR7/CD25/CD127/CD95/CD27. The chain joins TRBV4-2 to TRBJ2-3; D gene uncertain. The clonotype was recovered from a woman aged 25-40 years in good health. The sequenced material came from central memory CD4+ T cells from blood. In DNA, the CDR3 is TGTGCCAGCAGCCAAGATAGGAAGACTTACCAAGAAGATACGCAGTATTTT. It translates to CASSQDRKTYQEDTQYF.